The 9 T cell receptor beta chains below all came from one sample that was sequenced in a study of regulatory T cells in long-lasting Graves disease. Through Arm-PCR of CDR3 regions and iRepertoire HTBI primers, TCR beta libraries were built. TCRdb used MiXCR to reprocess the multiplex PCR reads, holding one entry per CDR3 protein. Here the sample spans approximately 300,000 distinct CDR3 sequences, more than 15% being singletons. As to time point: newly diagnosed GD, antithyroid drugs for less than 3 months. The TCR library used RNA extracted from PBMCs. The material sequenced was peripheral blood mononuclear cells (PBMCs), taken at new diagnosis, from a patient treated with antithyroid drugs. The receptors were gathered from a female donor with Graves disease.

There are many counts of this clonotype. The chain couples TRBV12-3 or TRBV12-4 to TRBJ1-2; 12 bases fit TRBD1. V lost 2 bases to trimming and J lost 4 bases; unmatched junction nucleotides: 5. The CDR3 has 16 residues. CDR3 in DNA: TGTGCCAGCAGTTTAACGGGACAGGGGGCAATCTATGGCTACACCTTC. This gives the protein CASSLTGQGAIYGYTF.

This rearrangement joins TRBV19 to TRBJ1-5; 10 bases agree with TRBD1. J was trimmed by 4 bases and V by 1 base; bases with no gene match: 1. Per the germline V gene, CDR1 is LNHDA and CDR2 is SQIVND (reference sequence). CDR3 length equals 15 residues. The CDR3 is CASSIGTGGNQPQHF. CDR3 bases: TGTGCCAGTAGTATAGGGACAGGGGGGAATCAGCCCCAGCATTTT.

This clonotype was observed many times. The chain is built from TRBV27 and TRBJ1-1, with 9 bases matching TRBD1. This CDR3 spans 14 amino acids. Germline CDR1 MNHEY, CDR2 SMNVEV (reference sequence). V gave up 6 bases and J gave up 1 base; unmatched junction bases: 3. The DNA for the CDR3 is TGTGCCAGCAGAAGGACAGGGGCGAACACTGAAGCTTTCTTT. Amino acids: CASRRTGANTEAFF.

The chain combines TRBV30 with TRBJ1-5; D gene unclear. The CDR3 is made up of 13 amino acids. V lost 2 bases and J lost 4, with 9 bases in between. Per germline, CDR1 GTSNPN and CDR2 SVGIG (reference sequence). CDR3 in amino acids: CAWSPADNQPQHF. The CDR3 region has the DNA TGTGCCTGGAGTCCGGCCGATAATCAGCCCCAGCATTTT.

This clonotype was counted a few times. The chain couples TRBV28 to TRBJ1-1; D remains ambiguous. The V gene lost 3 bases and the J gene lost 3 bases, with 8 bases spanning the gap. This CDR3 comprises 13 residues. Germline CDR1 MDHEN, CDR2 SYDVKM. CDR3 sequence (DNA): TGTGCCAGCAGTTTTTTTCGGGACACTGAAGCTTTCTTT. Its protein product is CASSFFRDTEAFF.

The genes are TRBV19 and TRBJ2-2; the match to TRBD2 covers 7 bases. Germline trimming cut 3 bases from V and 6 bases from J; bases unmatched to any gene: 4. The length of the CDR3 is 14 residues. CDR1 LNHDA and CDR2 SQIVND come from the germline V gene (reference sequence). The CDR3 region has the DNA TGTGCCAGTAGTATCCCCCGGGGGGCCGGGGAGCTGTTTTTT. Translation: CASSIPRGAGELFF.

This clonotype appeared many times. This chain uses TRBV7-2 with TRBJ2-5; D possibly uses TRBD1 or TRBD2 (6 bases each). The length of the CDR3 is 14 residues. The germline gives CDR1 SGHTA, CDR2 FQGNSA. V dropped 4 bases and J dropped 5 bases, with 14 bases sitting between them. The CDR3 protein is CASSSTRGQETQYF. CDR3 coding DNA: TGTGCCAGCAGCTCTACTCGGGGGCAGGAGACCCAGTACTTC.

The rearrangement links TRBV12-3 or TRBV12-4 to TRBJ1-4; maybe TRBD1 (5 bases). The CDR3 spans 15 residues. V dropped 3 bases and J dropped 5 bases, with 13 bases sitting between them. CDR3 nucleotides: TGTGCCAGCAGTTTTTGGGGCCCGGGAAATGAAAAACTGTTTTTT. Translation: CASSFWGPGNEKLFF.

This clonotype has only a few counts. The genes are TRBV6-1 and TRBJ2-1; tentatively, D is TRBD2 (6 bases). With 4 bases removed from V and 0 bases from J, the gap between germline ends came to 10 bases. The CDR3 runs 15 residues. Germline V gene sequence: CDR1 MNHNS, CDR2 SASEGT. The CDR3 protein is CASSVEAGSYNEQFF. CDR3 sequence (DNA): TGTGCCAGCAGTGTCGAAGCGGGCTCCTACAATGAGCAGTTCTTC.